The next 20 T cell receptor beta chains were all read from a single sample in a study of shared clonotypes between healthy human individuals. The table came from immunoSEQ multiplex PCR; TCRdb's copy has only in-frame clones and leaves some out. The sample records about 460,000 clones, roughly four fifths being singletons. Input material: PBMCs. The receptors were sampled from a woman aged 40 to 49 in good health. Some clones in this sample may be carry-over from other donors' samples.

The chain recombines TRBV2 with TRBJ2-7; tentative D call: TRBD2 (6 bases). CDR3 length equals 16 residues. Per germline, CDR1 SNHLY and CDR2 FYNNEI. Between the trimmed V and J ends, which lost 4 bases and 1 base, there was a span of 17 bases. CDR3 sequence reads: CASSGMGLRSSYEQYF. CDR3 bases: TGTGCCAGCAGTGGGATGGGACTCAGATCGTCCTACGAGCAGTACTTC.

V is TRBV28 and J is TRBJ1-5; no firm D call. Per the germline V gene, CDR1 is MDHEN and CDR2 is SYDVKM. Trimming removed 1 base at V and 7 bases at J, with 8 bases between. This CDR3 comprises 13 residues. CDR3 region: CASSLSIRQPQHF. Written as DNA, the CDR3 is TGTGCCAGCAGTTTATCTATCCGCCAGCCCCAGCATTTT. The variable domain in full, with the rest retrieved from reference TRBV28 and TRBJ1-5, is DVKVTQSSRYLVKRTGEKVFLECVQDMDHENMFWYRQDPGLGLRLIYFSYDVKMKEKGDIPEGYSVSREKKERFSLILESASTNQTSMYLCASSLSIRQPQHFGDGTRLSIL.

This chain joins TRBV7-6 and TRBJ2-7; tentatively, D is TRBD2 (5 bases). From germline, CDR1 is SGHVS and CDR2 FNYEAQ. Between the trimmed V and J ends, which lost 4 bases and 9 bases, there was a span of 16 bases. CDR3 length: 13 amino acids. CDR3 nucleotides: TGTGCCAGCAGCTACAGAGGGTTCGACGGGCAGTACTTC. Translation: CASSYRGFDGQYF.

This chain connects TRBV7-3 to TRBJ2-3; D is unclear. This CDR3 spans 13 amino acids. The ends were cut back, 0 bases at V and 5 bases at J, with 6 bases in the middle. In germline, CDR1 is SGHTA, CDR2 FQGTGA. CDR3 coding DNA: TGTGCCAGCAGCTTAACCCGAGGAGATACGCAGTATTTT. It is translated as CASSLTRGDTQYF.

The chain combines TRBV5-1 with TRBJ1-1; 8 bases align to TRBD1. The CDR3 loop spans 14 amino acids. Trimming took 2 bases from V and 8 from J; bases not matched to a gene: 8. The germline gives CDR1 SGHRS, CDR2 YFSETQ. In DNA, the CDR3 is TGCGCCAGCAGCTTCCCTCAGGGGGCGGCCGAAGCTTTCTTT. Translated: CASSFPQGAAEAFF.

The chain combines TRBV30 with TRBJ2-5, with 11 bases that match TRBD2. TRBJ2-7 matches the DNA end more closely, so the J call is doubtful. The length of the CDR3 is 13 residues. CDR1 is GTSNPN, CDR2 SVGIG, per germline (reference sequence). CDR3 sequence reads: CAWKGLADYEQYF. The CDR3 bases are TGTGCCTGGAAGGGACTAGCGGACTACGAGCAGTACTTC.

This clone was counted ten times or more. This chain uses TRBV2 with TRBJ2-2; D is undetermined. Germline V gene lookup returns CDR1 SNHLY and CDR2 FYNNEI. Trimming removed 3 bases at V and 5 bases at J, with 10 bases between. The CDR3 covers 14 residues. The DNA for the CDR3 is TGTGCCAGCAGTGATCGTCCTGGGACCGGGGAGCTGTTTTTT. Translated, it gives CASSDRPGTGELFF.

The rearrangement uses TRBV2 and TRBJ1-1; 9 bases align to TRBD1. Germline lookup yields CDR1 SNHLY and CDR2 FYNNEI. Trimming at V came to 5 bases and at J to 11 bases, leaving 9 bases not matched to a gene. The CDR3 has 13 amino acids. As DNA, the CDR3 is TGTGCCAGCAGTCCTGAGGGACAGGGTGAGGCTTTCTTT. This codes for CASSPEGQGEAFF.

A note on this clone: A read error may be the cause here, since a much bigger clone is one base away. The CDR3 nucleotides read TGTGCCAGCAGTGCATCGCGGGGGGCTAGCGAGCAGTACTTC. It encodes CASSASRGASEQYF. The chain uses TRBV6-4 and TRBJ2-7; 8 nucleotides match TRBD2. The CDR3 contains 14 residues. V trimming: 4 bases; J trimming: 6 bases; junction bases outside the gene matches: 8. Germline V gene data show CDR1 as MRHNA and CDR2 as SNTAGT.

The J gene is TRBJ2-7, the V gene TRBV11-1; TRBD1 matches 8 bases. CDR1 is SGHAT, CDR2 FQDESV, per germline (reference sequence). The CDR3 length is 18 residues. V lost 2 bases, J lost 1 base, and 13 bases stayed unmatched. The CDR3 DNA is TGTGCCAGCAGCTTATATCGCGGACAGGGATTGACGTCCTACGAGCAGTACTTC. Protein sequence: CASSLYRGQGLTSYEQYF.

In its sample, this clone was seen many times. The CDR3 sequence: CASSSELGGTDTQYF. The CDR3 DNA reads as TGTGCCAGCAGCTCAGAACTGGGGGGGACGGATACGCAGTATTTT. This chain uses TRBV4-2 with TRBJ2-3, with 7 bases identical to TRBD2. CDR3 length equals 15 residues. Germline V gives CDR1 LGHNA, CDR2 YNFKEQ. V was clipped by 5 bases and J by 6 bases; unmatched bases: 11.

The CDR3 spells CASRLDRKNTEAFF. The DNA for the CDR3 is TGTGCCAGCAGACTTGACAGGAAGAACACTGAAGCTTTCTTT. This sequence joins TRBV6-5 and TRBJ1-1; D possibly corresponds to TRBD1 (6 bases). Germline loops: CDR1 MNHEY, CDR2 SVGAGI. Trimming shortened V by 6 bases and J by 1 base, and 12 bases separated the two germline ends. This CDR3 is built from 14 residues.

This chain connects TRBV7-9 to TRBJ1-1; D not certain. Germline CDR1 reads SEHNR; CDR2 reads FQNEAQ (reference sequence). The CDR3 is 12 amino acids. The V end lost 5 bases, the J end lost 10 bases, and 14 bases lay between the germline ends. DNA of the CDR3: TGTGCCAGCAGCGATCGGACCTCGGGAGCTTTCTTT. Translated, it gives CASSDRTSGAFF.

V usage is TRBV30 and J usage is TRBJ1-4, with TRBD1 as a possible D gene (6 bases). CDR1 and CDR2 (germline): GTSNPN, SVGIG (reference sequence). This CDR3 comprises 13 residues. V was cut by 2 bases and J by 7 bases, with 11 bases left in between. The CDR3 sequence: CAWSQKGGEKLFF. The DNA for the CDR3 is TGTGCCTGGAGTCAGAAAGGGGGTGAAAAACTGTTTTTT.

The chain links TRBV7-3 to TRBJ1-1, with 7 bases fitting TRBD1. Losses at the gene ends were 5 bases for V and 4 bases for J; bases not matched to a gene: 10. The CDR3 contains 15 residues. Germline V lookup: CDR1 SGHTA, CDR2 FQGTGA. CDR3 sequence: CASSPVTGVATEAFF. As DNA, the CDR3 is TGTGCCAGCAGCCCCGTCACAGGGGTCGCCACTGAAGCTTTCTTT. The full variable domain, with the rest looked up from reference TRBV7-3 and TRBJ1-1, is GAGVSQTPSNKVTEKGKYVELRCDPISGHTALYWYRQSLGQGPEFLIYFQGTGAADDSGLPNDRFFAVRPEGSVSTLKIQRTERGDSAVYLCASSPVTGVATEAFFGQGTRLTVV.

This chain uses TRBV5-1 with TRBJ1-1; possibly TRBD1 for D (5 bases). Germline CDR1 and CDR2: SGHRS and YFSETQ. The CDR3 runs 14 residues. Trimming left V 0 bases short and J 4 bases short, with 10 bases between. CDR3 in DNA: TGCGCCAGCAGCTTGGATCGGGGGACCACTGAAGCTTTCTTT. This codes for CASSLDRGTTEAFF.

Remarks on this clone: This sequence may be a read error, since a much larger clone differs from it by one base. Other DNA sequences in this specimen translate into the identical CDR3. The genes are TRBV5-1 and TRBJ2-3, with D hard to call. The germline gives CDR1 SGHRS, CDR2 YFSETQ. Trimming removed 0 bases from V and 0 bases from J, with 5 bases in between. The CDR3 consists of 14 residues. The CDR3 here is CASSLATSTDTQYF. For the CDR3, the DNA is TGCGCCAGCAGCTTGGCAACTAGCACAGATACGCAGTATTTT.

This clone has a count of ten or more. The rearrangement links TRBV7-2 to TRBJ2-3, with D perhaps TRBD1 (5 bases). This CDR3 spans 13 amino acids. The V gene's germline CDR1 is SGHTA and CDR2 FQGNSA. Trimming pared 4 bases from V and 1 base from J, leaving 6 bases between. CDR3: CASSWGGTDTQYF. The DNA for the CDR3 is TGTGCCAGCAGCTGGGGCGGCACAGATACGCAGTATTTT.

The chain links TRBV6-5 to TRBJ2-1; D not resolved. V lost 0 bases and J 7 bases, leaving 13 bases between the germline ends. The CDR3 contains 15 residues. Germline CDR1 reads MNHEY; CDR2 reads SVGAGI. This CDR3 reads CASSYSVWQTNEQFF. The CDR3 nucleotides read TGTGCCAGCAGTTACTCGGTTTGGCAGACTAATGAGCAGTTCTTC.

This chain connects TRBV10-1 to TRBJ2-1; D may correspond to TRBD1 or TRBD2 (5 bases each). Looked up from germline, CDR1 is WNHNN and CDR2 is SYGVQD (reference sequence). This CDR3 has 12 residues. Trimming stripped 5 bases from V and 8 bases from J, with 10 bases between. For the CDR3, the DNA is TGCGCCAGCAGTATGGGGGAGTATGAGCAGTTCTTC. The encoded protein is CASSMGEYEQFF.